These 5 T cell receptor beta chains were sequenced from one sample in a study of blood T cell repertoires in COVID-19. The method was immunoSEQ multiplex PCR; TCRdb's version includes in-frame clones alone and lacks a portion of them. The sample shows 150,000 to 200,000 clones, roughly nine tenths of them seen only once. Specimen: peripheral blood. The receptors come from a man in his late teens or twenties who had recovered from COVID-19.

The gene calls are TRBV11-2 and TRBJ1-1; 12 nucleotides line up with TRBD1. V was pared by 1 base and J by 3 bases, with 6 bases of the junction left unmatched. The CDR3 has 17 amino acids. Germline V lookup: CDR1 SGHAT, CDR2 FQNNGV. CDR3 region: CASSLGGTGGAHTEAFF. In DNA form, the CDR3 reads TGTGCCAGCAGCTTAGGAGGGACAGGGGGCGCGCACACTGAAGCTTTCTTT.

The rearrangement links TRBV6-5 to TRBJ1-2; maybe TRBD1 (6 bases). The germline CDR1 and CDR2 sequences are MNHEY and SVGAGI. V was clipped by 7 bases and J by 6 bases, with 15 bases between them. The CDR3 sequence is 13 residues long. CDR3 nucleotide sequence: TGTGCCAGCACCTCTCCGGGGGGCCATGGCTACACCTTC. Translating gives CASTSPGGHGYTF.

The chain recombines TRBV6-5 with TRBJ2-7, with 12 bases matching TRBD1. The V segment lost 9 bases and the J segment 6 bases; nucleotides outside the gene matches: 9. The CDR3 extends over 14 amino acids. Germline V gene lookup returns CDR1 MNHEY and CDR2 SVGAGI. The CDR3, as DNA: TGTGCCAGAAGCAAGGGACAGGGGGCTAGCGAGCAGTACTTC. It encodes CARSKGQGASEQYF.

The rearrangement uses TRBV19 and TRBJ2-4; D is perhaps TRBD1 (6 bases). Germline V gene lookup returns CDR1 LNHDA and CDR2 SQIVND (reference sequence). The CDR3 loop spans 15 amino acids. V was pared by 4 bases and J by 0 bases, with 10 bases between. CDR3 DNA sequence: TGTGCCAGTAGTAACGGACAGATAGCCAAAAACATTCAGTACTTC. Translation gives CASSNGQIAKNIQYF.

The V and J genes are TRBV19 and TRBJ2-3; a possible D gene is TRBD2 (6 bases). Germline lookup yields CDR1 LNHDA and CDR2 SQIVND (reference sequence). V was pared by 5 bases and J by 6 bases, with 15 bases between. The CDR3 totals 14 residues. The CDR3 DNA follows: TGTGCCAGTAGTTCCGGGCTAGCGACTGATACGCAGTATTTT. Its translation: CASSSGLATDTQYF.